This TCR beta chain was sequenced for a study of cytomegalovirus exposure and HLA in healthy donors. This CDR3 is 16 amino acids long. The germline V gene has CDR1 SEHNR and CDR2 FQNEAQ (reference sequence). The ends lost 8 bases at V and 0 bases at J; junction bases unmatched: 6. Whole-study results and caveats: Highest at DRB1 and lowest at HLA-C, TCR association rates differed among HLA loci in a later analysis. The authors assumed roughly uniform sequencing depth across donors for presence/absence analyses.

PCR involved 60 Vbeta and 13 Jbeta primers. Original processing notes: In a later analysis, roughly 86 million unique TCR beta chains included roughly 11 million shared by two or more donors. Method: immunoSEQ multiplex PCR; TCRdb's copy keeps in-frame clones and lacks some. V and J calls and clone size come straight from that table; D and trimming were deduced from the DNA. The sample includes approximately 190,000 clones, around 84% seen only once; the top ten take approximately 3.6%. A note on this clone: Its matching antigen is unknown.

This receptor was obtained from a man in his forties in good health and CMV-seropositive. Sequencing was performed on PBMCs. This chain uses TRBV7-9 with TRBJ2-3, with 12 bases aligning to TRBD2. The CDR3 reads CASGGGLAGSTDTQYF. CDR3 bases: TGTGCCAGCGGGGGAGGACTAGCGGGGAGCACAGATACGCAGTATTTT.